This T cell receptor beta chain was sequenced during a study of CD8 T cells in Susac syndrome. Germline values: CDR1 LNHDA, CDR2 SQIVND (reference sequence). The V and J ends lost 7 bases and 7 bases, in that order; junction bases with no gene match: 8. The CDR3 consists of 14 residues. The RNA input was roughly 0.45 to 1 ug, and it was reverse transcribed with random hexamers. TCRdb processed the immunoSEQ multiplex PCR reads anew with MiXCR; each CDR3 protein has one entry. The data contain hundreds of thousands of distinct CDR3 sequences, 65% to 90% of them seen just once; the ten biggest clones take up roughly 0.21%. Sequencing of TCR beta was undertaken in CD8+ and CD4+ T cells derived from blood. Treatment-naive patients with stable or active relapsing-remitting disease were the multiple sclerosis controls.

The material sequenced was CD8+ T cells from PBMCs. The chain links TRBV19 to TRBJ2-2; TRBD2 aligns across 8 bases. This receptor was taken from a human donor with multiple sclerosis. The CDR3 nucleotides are TGTGCCAGTACTCCCGGGGGGGGATACGGGGAGCTGTTTTTT. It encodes CASTPGGGYGELFF.